The present T cell receptor (beta chain) was sequenced within a study of cytomegalovirus exposure and HLA in healthy donors. With 5 bases clipped from V and 5 bases from J, the junction kept 7 bases outside the gene matches. CDR1 and CDR2 (germline): PRHDT, FYEKMQ (reference sequence). This CDR3 has 14 amino acids. In this sample, this clone turned up a few times. 60 Vbeta and 13 Jbeta primers were used in PCR. TCRdb's table, derived via immunoSEQ multiplex PCR, lists solely in-frame clones and lacks some. The sample contains over 75,000 clones, roughly 81% of which appear only once. This clonotype was obtained from a young woman in good health and CMV-seropositive. This chain uses TRBV13 with TRBJ1-1; 8 bases agree with TRBD1. Sequencing input: PBMCs. The chain's CDR3 is CASSAPGGWTEAFF. The CDR3 region has the DNA TGTGCCAGCAGCGCCCCAGGGGGCTGGACTGAAGCTTTCTTT.